One T cell receptor (beta chain) is described in this entry. The data stem from a study of blood T cell repertoires in COVID-19. Study as a whole: There were acute and convalescent COVID-19 samples, and they came from the United States, Italy and Spain. Nucleic acid was either cDNA or gDNA, and it came from T cells, B-cell-depleted T cells, or PBMCs.

In the original analysis: Estimation of nucleated cell counts was performed using reference gene primer amplification. Using immunoSEQ multiplex PCR, the repertoire was profiled, and TCRdb retains in-frame clones only, with some absent. V, J and clone size derive from that table, while D and trimming were established from the DNA sequence. Among approximately 100,000 clones listed, 70% to 85% were seen once. CDR3 size: 15 residues. CDR1 is MNHEY and CDR2 is SVGAGI in the germline V gene. The V and J ends lost 2 bases and 0 bases respectively, with 10 bases between them. The TCR sequence derives from an elderly woman with active or convalescent COVID-19. This chain connects TRBV6-5 to TRBJ1-1, with TRBD1 as a possible D gene (5 bases). Material for sequencing was peripheral blood. The CDR3 loop reads CASSYRGSMNTEAFF. Here the CDR3 DNA reads TGTGCCAGCAGTTACAGGGGCAGTATGAACACTGAAGCTTTCTTT.